This TCR beta chain stems from a study of neurological immune-mediated disorders. Turning to this clonotype: One base away lies a much larger clone, so this may be a sequencing read error.

TCRdb recomputed calls from the 5' RACE reads with MiXCR, one row per CDR3 protein. The sample contains about 62,000 distinct CDR3 sequences, over 3.5% of which appear only once. Germline CDR1 reads DFQATT; CDR2 reads SNEGSKA (reference sequence). The CDR3 consists of 14 residues. Trimming removed 3 bases at V and 6 bases at J, with 16 bases between. This TCR derives from a woman between 50 and 59 years old with multiple sclerosis. This chain connects TRBV20-1 to TRBJ2-3; D ambiguous. Sequences were obtained from PBMCs. CDR3 in DNA: TGCAGTGCTAGGACTGGAAACACGGGCGATACGCAGTATTTT. Its translation is CSARTGNTGDTQYF.